The source of this T cell receptor (beta chain) is a study of blood T cell repertoires in COVID-19. On the study more broadly: Collection of acute and convalescent COVID-19 samples took place in the United States, Italy and Spain.

J was trimmed by 5 bases and V by 7 bases; bases with no gene match: 11. The V gene's germline CDR1 is SGHAT and CDR2 FQNNGV. The CDR3 has 15 residues. The table came from immunoSEQ multiplex PCR; TCRdb's copy has only in-frame clones and leaves some out. The sample holds 270,000 or so clones; roughly 87% are singletons and the top ten take 10% to 15%. The specimen was peripheral blood. The chain is built from TRBV11-2 and TRBJ2-5, with TRBD1 matching over 9 bases. This sequence originates from a human donor in a cohort sampled during active COVID-19. The CDR3 DNA follows: TGTGCCAGCAACGCCGTACAGGGGGCGCGGGAGACCCAGTACTTC. Translating gives CASNAVQGARETQYF.